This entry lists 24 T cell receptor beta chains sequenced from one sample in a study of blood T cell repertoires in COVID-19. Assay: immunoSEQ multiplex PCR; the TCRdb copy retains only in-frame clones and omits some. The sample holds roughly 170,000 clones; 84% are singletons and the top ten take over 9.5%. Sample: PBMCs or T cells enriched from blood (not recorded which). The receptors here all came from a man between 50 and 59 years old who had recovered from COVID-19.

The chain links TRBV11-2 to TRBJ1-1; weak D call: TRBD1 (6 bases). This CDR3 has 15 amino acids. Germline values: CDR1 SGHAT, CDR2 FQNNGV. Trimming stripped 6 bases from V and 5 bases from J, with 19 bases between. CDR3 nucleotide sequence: TGTGCCAGCAGTCGAGAGGGGGGGACTGTGACTGAAGCTTTCTTT. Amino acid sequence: CASSREGGTVTEAFF.

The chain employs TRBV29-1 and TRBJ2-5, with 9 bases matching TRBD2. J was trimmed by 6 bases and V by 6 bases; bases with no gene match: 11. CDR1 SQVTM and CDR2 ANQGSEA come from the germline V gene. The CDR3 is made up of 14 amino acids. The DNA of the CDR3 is TGCAGCGTCGCGTCGGATAGCGGGGGACAGACCCAGTACTTC. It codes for CSVASDSGGQTQYF.

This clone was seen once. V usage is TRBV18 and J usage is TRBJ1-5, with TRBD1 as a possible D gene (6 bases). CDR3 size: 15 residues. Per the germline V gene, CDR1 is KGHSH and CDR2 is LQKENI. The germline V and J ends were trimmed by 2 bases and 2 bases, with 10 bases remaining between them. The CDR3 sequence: CASSPGAGGNQPQHF. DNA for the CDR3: TGTGCCAGCTCACCAGGAGCAGGGGGCAATCAGCCCCAGCATTTT. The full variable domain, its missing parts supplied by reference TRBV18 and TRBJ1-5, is NAGVMQNPRHLVRRRGQEARLRCSPMKGHSHVYWYRQLPEEGLKFMVYLQKENIIDESGMPKERFSAEFPKEGPSILRIQQVVRGDSAAYFCASSPGAGGNQPQHFGDGTRLSIL.

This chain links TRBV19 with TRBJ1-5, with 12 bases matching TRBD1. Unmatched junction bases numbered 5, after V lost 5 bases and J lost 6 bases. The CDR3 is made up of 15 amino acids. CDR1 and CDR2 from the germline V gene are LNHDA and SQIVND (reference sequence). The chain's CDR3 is CASSHRDRGLQPQHF. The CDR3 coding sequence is TGTGCCAGTAGTCACCGGGACAGGGGGCTTCAGCCCCAGCATTTT.

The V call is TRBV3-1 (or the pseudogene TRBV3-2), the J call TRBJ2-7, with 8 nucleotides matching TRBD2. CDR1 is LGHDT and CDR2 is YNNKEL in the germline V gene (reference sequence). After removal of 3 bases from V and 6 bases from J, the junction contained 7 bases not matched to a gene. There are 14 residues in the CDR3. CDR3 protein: CASSHLSGAGEQYF. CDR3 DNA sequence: TGTGCCAGCAGCCACCTTAGCGGGGCCGGCGAGCAGTACTTC.

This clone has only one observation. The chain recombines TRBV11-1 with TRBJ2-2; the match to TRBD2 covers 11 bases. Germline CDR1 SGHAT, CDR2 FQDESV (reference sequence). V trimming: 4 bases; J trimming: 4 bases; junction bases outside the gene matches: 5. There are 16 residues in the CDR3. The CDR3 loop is CASSSLAGGRTGELFF. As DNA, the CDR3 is TGTGCCAGCAGCTCGTTAGCGGGGGGGCGCACCGGGGAGCTGTTTTTT.

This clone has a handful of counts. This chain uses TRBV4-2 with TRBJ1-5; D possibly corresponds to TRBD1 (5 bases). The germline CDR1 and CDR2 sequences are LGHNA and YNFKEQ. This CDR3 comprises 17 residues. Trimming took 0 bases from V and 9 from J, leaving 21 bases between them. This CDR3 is CASSQDPMGQTIRPQHF. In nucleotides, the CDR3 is TGTGCCAGCAGCCAAGATCCGATGGGGCAGACGATCAGGCCCCAGCATTTT.

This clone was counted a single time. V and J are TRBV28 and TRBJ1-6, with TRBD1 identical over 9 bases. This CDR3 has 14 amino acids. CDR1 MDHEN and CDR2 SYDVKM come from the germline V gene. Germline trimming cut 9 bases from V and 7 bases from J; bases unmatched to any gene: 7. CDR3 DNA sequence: TGTGCCAGTAAATGGGACAGGGAAAATTCACCCCTCCACTTT. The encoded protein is CASKWDRENSPLHF.

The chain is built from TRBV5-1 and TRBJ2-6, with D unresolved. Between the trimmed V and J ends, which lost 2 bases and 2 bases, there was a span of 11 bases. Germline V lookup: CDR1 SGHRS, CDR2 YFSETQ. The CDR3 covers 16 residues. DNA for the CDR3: TGCGCCAGCAGCTTAAACACAGCAGCTGGGGCCAACGTCCTGACTTTC. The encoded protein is CASSLNTAAGANVLTF. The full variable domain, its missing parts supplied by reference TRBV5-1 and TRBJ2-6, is KAGVTQTPRYLIKTRGQQVTLSCSPISGHRSVSWYQQTPGQGLQFLFEYFSETQRNKGNFPGRFSGRQFSNSRSEMNVSTLELGDSALYLCASSLNTAAGANVLTFGAGSRLTVL.

CDR3 region: CSVETGGYGYTF. The CDR3 bases are TGCAGCGTTGAAACAGGGGGCTATGGCTACACCTTC. The chain joins TRBV29-1 to TRBJ1-2; 8 bases are a match to TRBD1. This CDR3 is built from 12 residues. The junction had 0 bases not matched to a gene; V was cut back by 2 bases and J by 4 bases. Germline V gene data show CDR1 as SQVTM and CDR2 as ANQGSEA. The full variable domain, completed using reference TRBV29-1 and TRBJ1-2, is SAVISQKPSRDICQRGTSLTIQCQVDSQVTMMFWYRQQPGQSLTLIATANQGSEATYESGFVIDKFPISRPNLTFSTLTVSNMSPEDSSIYLCSVETGGYGYTFGSGTRLTVV.

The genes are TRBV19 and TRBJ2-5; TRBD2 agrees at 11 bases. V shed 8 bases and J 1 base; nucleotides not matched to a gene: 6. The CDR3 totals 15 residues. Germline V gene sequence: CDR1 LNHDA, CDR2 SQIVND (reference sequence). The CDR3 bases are TGTGCCAGTTCACCGGGACTAGCGGCCCAAGAGACCCAGTACTTC. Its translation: CASSPGLAAQETQYF.

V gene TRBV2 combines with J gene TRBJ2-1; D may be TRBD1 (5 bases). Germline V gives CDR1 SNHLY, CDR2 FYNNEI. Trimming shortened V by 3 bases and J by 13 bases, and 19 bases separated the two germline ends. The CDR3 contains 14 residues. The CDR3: CASSDRGSGLEQFF. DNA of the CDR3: TGTGCCAGCAGTGATCGAGGTTCAGGGCTGGAACAGTTCTTC.

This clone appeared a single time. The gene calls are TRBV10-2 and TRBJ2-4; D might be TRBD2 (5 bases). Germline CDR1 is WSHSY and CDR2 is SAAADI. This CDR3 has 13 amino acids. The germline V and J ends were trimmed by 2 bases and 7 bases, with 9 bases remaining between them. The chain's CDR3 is CASSEGRRNIQYF. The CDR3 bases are TGCGCCAGCAGTGAGGGACGGAGGAACATTCAGTACTTC.

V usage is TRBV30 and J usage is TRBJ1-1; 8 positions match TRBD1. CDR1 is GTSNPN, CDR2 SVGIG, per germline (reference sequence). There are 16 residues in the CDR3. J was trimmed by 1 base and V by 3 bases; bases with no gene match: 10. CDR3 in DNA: TGTGCCTGGAGCGCCTTTTTCGGGACAGGGAACACTGAAGCTTTCTTT. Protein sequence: CAWSAFFGTGNTEAFF.

CDR3: CASSLTGQGGEKLFF. CDR3 bases: TGTGCCAGCAGCTTAACCGGACAGGGCGGAGAAAAACTGTTTTTT. The chain recombines TRBV7-3 with TRBJ1-4; TRBD1 aligns across 8 bases. This CDR3 is 15 amino acids long. Germline V lookup: CDR1 SGHTA, CDR2 FQGTGA. V shed 0 bases and J 8 bases; nucleotides not matched to a gene: 5.

The CDR3 loop reads CASSRVLNTEAFF. The CDR3 region has the DNA TGTGCCAGCTCCAGGGTTCTGAACACTGAAGCTTTCTTT. The V gene is TRBV6-6, the J gene TRBJ1-1; possible D gene TRBD1, 5 bases. The germline V gene has CDR1 MNHNY and CDR2 SVGAGI (reference sequence). Trimming shortened V by 8 bases and J by 0 bases, and 10 bases separated the two germline ends. The CDR3 runs 13 residues.

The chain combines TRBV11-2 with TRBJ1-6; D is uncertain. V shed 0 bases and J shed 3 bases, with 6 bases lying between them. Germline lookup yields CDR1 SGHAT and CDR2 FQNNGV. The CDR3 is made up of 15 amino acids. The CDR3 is CASSLERYYNSPLHF. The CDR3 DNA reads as TGTGCCAGCAGCTTAGAGAGATACTATAATTCACCCCTCCACTTT.

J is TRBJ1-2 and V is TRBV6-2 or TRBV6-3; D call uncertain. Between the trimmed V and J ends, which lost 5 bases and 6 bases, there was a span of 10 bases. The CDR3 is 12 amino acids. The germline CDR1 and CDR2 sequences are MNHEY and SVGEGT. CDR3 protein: CASSPGVNGYTF. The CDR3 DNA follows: TGTGCCAGCAGTCCGGGAGTCAATGGCTACACCTTC.

The CDR3: CASEKMGGTNTEAFF. The CDR3 nucleotides are TGTGCCAGCGAGAAAATGGGTGGGACTAACACTGAAGCTTTCTTT. The chain has TRBV9 and TRBJ1-1; TRBD1 is a possible D gene (5 bases). The CDR3 is 15 residues long. Trimming took off 7 bases at V and 2 bases at J, with 18 bases between the two ends. Germline lookup yields CDR1 SGDLS and CDR2 YYNGEE.

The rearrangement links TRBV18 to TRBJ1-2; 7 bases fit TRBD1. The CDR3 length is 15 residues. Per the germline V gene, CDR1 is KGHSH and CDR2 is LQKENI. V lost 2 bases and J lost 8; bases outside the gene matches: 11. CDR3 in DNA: TGTGCCAGCTCACCAGAAACAGGGGAGGCTTGGGGCTACACCTTC. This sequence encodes CASSPETGEAWGYTF. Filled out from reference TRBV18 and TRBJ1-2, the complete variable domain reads NAGVMQNPRHLVRRRGQEARLRCSPMKGHSHVYWYRQLPEEGLKFMVYLQKENIIDESGMPKERFSAEFPKEGPSILRIQQVVRGDSAAYFCASSPETGEAWGYTFGSGTRLTVV.

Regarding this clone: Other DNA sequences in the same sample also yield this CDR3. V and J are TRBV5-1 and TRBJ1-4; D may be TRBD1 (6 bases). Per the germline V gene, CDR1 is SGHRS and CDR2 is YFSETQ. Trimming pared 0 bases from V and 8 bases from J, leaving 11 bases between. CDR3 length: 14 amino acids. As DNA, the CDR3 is TGCGCCAGCAGCTTGGACAGGGTCGGCGAAAAACTGTTTTTT. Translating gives CASSLDRVGEKLFF.

The CDR3 DNA is TGTGCCAGCAGTAAGGCACAGGGTGTTGGCGGCCACCAGTTCTTC. It yields the protein CASSKAQGVGGHQFF. The chain is built from TRBV6-4 and TRBJ2-1, with TRBD1 as a possible D gene (6 bases). Trimming stripped 5 bases from V and 13 bases from J, with 24 bases between. CDR1 is MRHNA and CDR2 is SNTAGT in the germline V gene. The CDR3 has 15 residues.

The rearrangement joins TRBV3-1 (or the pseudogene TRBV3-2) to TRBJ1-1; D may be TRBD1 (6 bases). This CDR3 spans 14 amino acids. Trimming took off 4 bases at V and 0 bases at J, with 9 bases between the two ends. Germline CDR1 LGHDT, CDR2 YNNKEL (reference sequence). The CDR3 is CASSRGQLNTEAFF. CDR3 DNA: TGTGCCAGCAGCCGTGGACAGTTGAACACTGAAGCTTTCTTT.

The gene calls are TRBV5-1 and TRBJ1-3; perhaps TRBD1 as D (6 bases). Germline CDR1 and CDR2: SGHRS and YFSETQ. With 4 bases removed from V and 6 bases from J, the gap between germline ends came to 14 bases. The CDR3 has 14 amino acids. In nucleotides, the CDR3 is TGCGCCAGCAGCGTAACAGGGAGGGAAAACACCATATATTTT. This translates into CASSVTGRENTIYF.